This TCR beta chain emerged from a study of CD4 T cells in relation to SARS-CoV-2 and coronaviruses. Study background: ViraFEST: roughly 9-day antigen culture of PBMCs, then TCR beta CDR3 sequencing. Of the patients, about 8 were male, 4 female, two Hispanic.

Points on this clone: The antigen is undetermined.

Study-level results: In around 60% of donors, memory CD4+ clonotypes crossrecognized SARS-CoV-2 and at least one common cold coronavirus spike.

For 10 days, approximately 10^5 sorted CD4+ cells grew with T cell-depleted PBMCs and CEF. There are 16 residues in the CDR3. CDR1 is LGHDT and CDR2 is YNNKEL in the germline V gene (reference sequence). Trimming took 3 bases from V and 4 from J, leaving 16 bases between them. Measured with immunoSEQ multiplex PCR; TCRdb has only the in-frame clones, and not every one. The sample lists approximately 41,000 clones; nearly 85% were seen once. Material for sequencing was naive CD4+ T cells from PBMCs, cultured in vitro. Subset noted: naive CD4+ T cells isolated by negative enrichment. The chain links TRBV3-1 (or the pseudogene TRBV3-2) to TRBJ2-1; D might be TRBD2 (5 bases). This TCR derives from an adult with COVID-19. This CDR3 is CASSHPGYMPYNEQFF. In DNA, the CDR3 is TGTGCCAGCAGCCATCCGGGATACATGCCGTACAATGAGCAGTTCTTC.